This TCR beta chain was obtained from a study of T cells in Graves' hyperthyroidism and ophthalmopathy. Clinicians diagnosed patients from clinical symptoms, serum thyroxine and TRAb, thyroid ultrasound and orbital computed tomography. This clonotype showed up many times. Antigen: not known. Points from the study as a whole: Model-based prediction identified ophthalmopathy a median approximately 6.2 months prior to its onset. Ophthalmopathy stood apart from stable hyperthyroidism in a 13 V-J model. Peripheral blood also featured most of the thyroid clonotypes expanded above 0.001.

Trimming took 8 bases from V and 0 from J; bases not matched to a gene: 6. The length of the CDR3 is 14 residues. CDR1 SQVTM and CDR2 ANQGSEA come from the germline V gene. Regions amplified from RNA transcripts were the TCR beta CDR3 regions. When the TCR CDR3 underwent first-round RT-PCR, the HTBI primer set was used. TCRdb independently ran MiXCR on the multiplex PCR reads; one entry per CDR3 protein. Here the sample spans 500,000 to 600,000 distinct CDR3 sequences, around 50% being singletons. V is TRBV29-1 and J is TRBJ2-7; 11 nucleotides align to TRBD2. The sequence was collected from an adult woman with Graves' disease, either hyperthyroidism or ophthalmopathy (not recorded which). Sequencing was performed on peripheral blood or thyroid tissue (not recorded which). The CDR3 here is CSCRLAGSSYEQYF. CDR3 in DNA: TGCAGCTGCCGACTAGCGGGAAGCTCCTACGAGCAGTACTTC.